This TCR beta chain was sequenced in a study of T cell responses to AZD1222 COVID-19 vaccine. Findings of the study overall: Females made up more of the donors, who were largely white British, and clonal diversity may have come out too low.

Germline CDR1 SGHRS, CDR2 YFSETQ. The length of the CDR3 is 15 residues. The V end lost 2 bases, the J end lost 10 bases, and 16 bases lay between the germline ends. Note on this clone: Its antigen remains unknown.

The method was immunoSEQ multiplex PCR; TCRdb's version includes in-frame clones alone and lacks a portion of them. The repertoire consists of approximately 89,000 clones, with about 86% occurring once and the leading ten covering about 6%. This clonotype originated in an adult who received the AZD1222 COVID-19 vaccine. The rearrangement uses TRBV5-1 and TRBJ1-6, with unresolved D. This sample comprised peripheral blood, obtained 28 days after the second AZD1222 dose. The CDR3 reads CASSLSGLGRSPLHF. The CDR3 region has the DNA TGCGCCAGCAGCTTATCCGGGCTCGGGAGATCACCCCTCCACTTT.